This T cell receptor (beta chain) was identified in a study of cytomegalovirus exposure and HLA in healthy donors. The germline V gene encodes CDR1 MNHEY and CDR2 SMNVEV (reference sequence). Trimming took 5 bases from V and 4 from J, leaving 11 bases between them. This CDR3 comprises 14 residues. As regards this clone: Its target is unknown.

The study's findings and limits: Earlier analysis found most TCR beta V segments productive about 90% or about 30% of the time.

Primers for the PCR totalled 60 Vbeta and 13 Jbeta. Method: immunoSEQ multiplex PCR; TCRdb's copy keeps in-frame clones and lacks some. The sample records about 31,000 clones, less than 70% being singletons. The sequenced sample consisted of PBMCs. The chain combines TRBV27 with TRBJ2-2; D uncertain. The origin of this receptor is a middle-aged man in good health and CMV-seropositive. The CDR3 nucleotides are TGTGCCAGCAGTCTACGTGGTCCCACCGGGGAGCTGTTTTTT. Its protein is CASSLRGPTGELFF.